The 21 T cell receptor beta chains listed next were all sequenced from one sample in a study of cytomegalovirus exposure and HLA in healthy donors. TCRdb's copy holds only in-frame clones and misses some; the assay was immunoSEQ multiplex PCR. The table includes 170,000 or so clones, around 85% detected once. Sequencing was performed on PBMCs. Every receptor here comes from a man between 18 and 35 years old in good health and CMV-seropositive.

V is TRBV11-3 and J is TRBJ2-1; the match to TRBD1 covers 8 bases. Germline V lookup: CDR1 SGHNT, CDR2 YENEEA. The CDR3 has 15 amino acids. J lost 8 bases, V lost 4 bases, and 10 bases had no gene match. The CDR3: CASSSGQGSYDEQFF. For the CDR3, the DNA is TGTGCCAGCAGCTCAGGACAGGGCTCGTACGATGAGCAGTTCTTC.

This clone was observed a handful of times. The chain carries TRBV7-2 and TRBJ1-2; 8 positions match TRBD1. This CDR3 is 14 amino acids long. V trimming: 1 base; J trimming: 7 bases; junction bases outside the gene matches: 5. The germline V gene has CDR1 SGHTA and CDR2 FQGNSA. The DNA for the CDR3 is TGTGCCAGCAGCTTAGTGGCAGGGGGCCGTGGCTACACCTTC. Translated: CASSLVAGGRGYTF.

The chain uses TRBV4-1 and TRBJ2-1; 10 bases line up with TRBD2. Germline-derived CDR1 and CDR2 are MGHRA and YSYEKL. The CDR3 covers 17 residues. The V gene end was trimmed by 0 bases and the J gene end by 6 bases; junction bases not matched to a gene: 8. CDR3 in DNA: TGCGCCAGCAGCCAAGAGAAGCCCAGCGGGGGGGGCAATGAGCAGTTCTTC. It yields the protein CASSQEKPSGGGNEQFF.

V and J are TRBV5-1 and TRBJ1-4; D may be TRBD1 (6 bases). The V and J ends lost 0 bases and 2 bases respectively, with 11 bases between them. In germline, CDR1 is SGHRS, CDR2 YFSETQ. This CDR3 is 16 amino acids long. This chain's CDR3 is CASSLERTVTNEKLFF. The CDR3 region has the DNA TGCGCCAGCAGCTTGGAGCGGACAGTCACTAATGAAAAACTGTTTTTT.

The count of this clone is one. The rearrangement joins TRBV19 to TRBJ2-2; TRBD2 is a possible D gene (7 bases). V was shortened by 3 bases and J by 4 bases, with 12 bases between the two germline ends. The CDR3 is 15 residues long. The V gene's germline CDR1 is LNHDA and CDR2 SQIVND (reference sequence). This CDR3 reads CASSMGRGATGELFF. Here the CDR3 DNA reads TGTGCCAGTAGTATGGGCCGGGGGGCCACCGGGGAGCTGTTTTTT.

The V gene is TRBV6-6, the J gene TRBJ2-1; 12 bases agree with TRBD2. Germline values: CDR1 MNHNY, CDR2 SVGAGI (reference sequence). Unmatched junction bases numbered 2, after V lost 4 bases and J lost 4 bases. The CDR3 spans 15 residues. The CDR3 DNA reads TGTGCCAGCAGTTCTAGCGGGAGGGGATACAATGAGCAGTTCTTC. This translates into CASSSSGRGYNEQFF.

The chain is built from TRBV30 and TRBJ2-2; 7 nucleotides align to TRBD1. After removal of 1 base from V and 2 bases from J, the junction contained 4 bases not matched to a gene. CDR1 GTSNPN and CDR2 SVGIG come from the germline V gene (reference sequence). This CDR3 comprises 15 residues. CDR3: CAWSAGTANTGELFF. CDR3 nucleotide sequence: TGTGCCTGGAGTGCCGGGACAGCAAACACCGGGGAGCTGTTTTTT. Variable domain in full (rest from reference TRBV30 and TRBJ2-2): SQTIHQWPATLVQPVGSPLSLECTVEGTSNPNLYWYRQAAGRGLQLLFYSVGIGQISSEVPQNLSASRPQDRQFILSSKKLLLSDSGFYLCAWSAGTANTGELFFGEGSRLTVL.

The J gene is TRBJ2-1, the V gene TRBV6-1; 7 bases fit TRBD2. Germline CDR1 reads MNHNS; CDR2 reads SASEGT. V lost 1 base and J lost 7; bases outside the gene matches: 7. The CDR3 spans 15 residues. DNA of the CDR3: TGTGCCAGCAGTGAAGGCGGGAGTCCTTGGAATGAGCAGTTCTTC. Encoded protein: CASSEGGSPWNEQFF.

The V call is TRBV28, the J call TRBJ1-2, with D possibly being TRBD1 (6 bases). Deletions cut 2 bases from V and 6 bases from J, with 10 bases between. The V gene's germline CDR1 is MDHEN and CDR2 SYDVKM. The CDR3 covers 13 residues. The CDR3 sequence is CASSLAGADGYTF. CDR3 nucleotide sequence: TGTGCCAGCAGTTTAGCGGGGGCTGATGGCTACACCTTC.

This clone was recorded only once. The genes are TRBV27 and TRBJ1-1; 7 positions agree with TRBD1. Germline-derived CDR1 and CDR2 are MNHEY and SMNVEV (reference sequence). With 6 bases clipped from V and 0 bases from J, the junction kept 4 bases outside the gene matches. The CDR3 length is 14 residues. For the CDR3, the DNA is TGTGCCAGCAGCCCAGGGACAGTGAACACTGAAGCTTTCTTT. It codes for CASSPGTVNTEAFF.

The rearrangement links TRBV11-3 to TRBJ2-6, with a possible D match to TRBD1 (6 bases). This CDR3 has 13 residues. V shed 8 bases and J shed 9 bases, with 14 bases lying between them. The germline V gene has CDR1 SGHNT and CDR2 YENEEA. The CDR3: CASLPRGFNVLTF. CDR3 DNA sequence: TGTGCCAGCCTGCCCAGGGGTTTCAACGTCCTGACTTTC.

This clone was seen a single time. The chain recombines TRBV11-2 with TRBJ1-3, with D perhaps TRBD1 (5 bases). This CDR3 spans 12 amino acids. Trimming stripped 6 bases from V and 8 bases from J, with 11 bases between. Looked up from germline, CDR1 is SGHAT and CDR2 is FQNNGV. DNA of the CDR3: TGTGCCAGCAGTTCGCAGGGTTACACCATATATTTT. Translating it yields CASSSQGYTIYF.

The V and J genes are TRBV18 and TRBJ2-1; 7 nucleotides match TRBD1. This CDR3 region has 14 residues. J gave up 6 bases and V 3 bases, and 5 bases lay outside the gene matches. Per the germline V gene, CDR1 is KGHSH and CDR2 is LQKENI. CDR3 loop: CASSPSQGVNEQFF. The CDR3 DNA reads as TGTGCCAGCTCACCTTCCCAGGGGGTCAATGAGCAGTTCTTC. The full variable domain, with the rest looked up from reference TRBV18 and TRBJ2-1, is NAGVMQNPRHLVRRRGQEARLRCSPMKGHSHVYWYRQLPEEGLKFMVYLQKENIIDESGMPKERFSAEFPKEGPSILRIQQVVRGDSAAYFCASSPSQGVNEQFFGPGTRLTVL.

This clone came up a few times. The chain carries TRBV4-1 and TRBJ1-1; a possible D gene is TRBD1 (5 bases). The CDR3 length is 15 residues. The germline V gene encodes CDR1 MGHRA and CDR2 YSYEKL. Between the trimmed V and J ends, which lost 0 bases and 1 base, there was a span of 9 bases. The CDR3 spells CASSQEGGSNTEAFF. In DNA form, the CDR3 reads TGCGCCAGCAGCCAAGAGGGGGGATCGAACACTGAAGCTTTCTTT.

This clone was found a few times. The chain recombines TRBV6-1 with TRBJ2-7; 9 nucleotides line up with TRBD1. This CDR3 spans 13 amino acids. In germline, CDR1 is MNHNS, CDR2 SASEGT. The J segment lost 3 bases and the V segment lost 6 bases, leaving 3 bases of the junction unmatched. CDR3 sequence (DNA): TGTGCCAGCAGACAGGGGGCAAGCTACGAGCAGTACTTC. It specifies CASRQGASYEQYF.

The J gene is TRBJ2-7, the V gene TRBV28, with TRBD2 as a possible D gene (7 bases). The CDR3 runs to 16 residues. V gave up 6 bases and J gave up 2 bases, with 20 bases separating them. Per the germline V gene, CDR1 is MDHEN and CDR2 is SYDVKM. This CDR3 is CASSHLRGAHPYEQYF. The CDR3 nucleotides read TGTGCCAGCAGCCACCTCCGGGGGGCGCATCCCTACGAGCAGTACTTC.

The chain couples TRBV28 to TRBJ2-7, with D maybe TRBD2 (6 bases). Germline CDR1 MDHEN, CDR2 SYDVKM. V gave up 6 bases and J gave up 3 bases, with 15 bases separating them. The CDR3 is made up of 14 amino acids. CDR3 loop: CASRPGTEVYEQYF. CDR3 nucleotide sequence: TGTGCCAGCAGACCAGGGACTGAGGTCTACGAGCAGTACTTC. Looking up the rest from reference TRBV28 and TRBJ2-7 gives the full variable domain: DVKVTQSSRYLVKRTGEKVFLECVQDMDHENMFWYRQDPGLGLRLIYFSYDVKMKEKGDIPEGYSVSREKKERFSLILESASTNQTSMYLCASRPGTEVYEQYFGPGTRLTVT.

The genes are TRBV5-1 and TRBJ2-5; 10 bases are shared with TRBD2. The CDR3 contains 17 residues. The germline V gene encodes CDR1 SGHRS and CDR2 YFSETQ. The ends lost 0 bases at V and 5 bases at J; junction bases unmatched: 10. CDR3 DNA: TGCGCCAGCAGCTTGGCCGGAAGCGGGGGGGCAGTCGAGACCCAGTACTTC. Its protein product is CASSLAGSGGAVETQYF.

The chain employs TRBV5-4 and TRBJ1-4; D perhaps matches TRBD1 (6 bases). CDR1 is SGHNT, CDR2 YYREEE, per germline (reference sequence). The V end was cut by 6 bases, the J end by 6 bases, with 12 bases between. The CDR3 consists of 13 residues. CDR3 sequence: CASNLDSDEKLFF. Written as DNA, the CDR3 is TGTGCCAGCAATTTGGACAGCGATGAAAAACTGTTTTTT.

The gene calls are TRBV2 and TRBJ2-7; 7 bases agree with TRBD1. J was trimmed by 4 bases and V by 5 bases; bases with no gene match: 8. From germline, CDR1 is SNHLY and CDR2 FYNNEI. CDR3 length equals 14 residues. CDR3 DNA: TGTGCCAGCAGTTTTACAGGGGAAGGGTACGAGCAGTACTTC. Its protein is CASSFTGEGYEQYF.

This clone came up a few times. This rearrangement joins TRBV5-1 to TRBJ2-7; D is unclear. Germline CDR1 and CDR2: SGHRS and YFSETQ. V shed 0 bases and J shed 3 bases, with 7 bases lying between them. The length of the CDR3 is 13 residues. The CDR3 is CASSLGDIYEQYF. The CDR3 region has the DNA TGCGCCAGCAGCTTGGGTGACATCTACGAGCAGTACTTC.